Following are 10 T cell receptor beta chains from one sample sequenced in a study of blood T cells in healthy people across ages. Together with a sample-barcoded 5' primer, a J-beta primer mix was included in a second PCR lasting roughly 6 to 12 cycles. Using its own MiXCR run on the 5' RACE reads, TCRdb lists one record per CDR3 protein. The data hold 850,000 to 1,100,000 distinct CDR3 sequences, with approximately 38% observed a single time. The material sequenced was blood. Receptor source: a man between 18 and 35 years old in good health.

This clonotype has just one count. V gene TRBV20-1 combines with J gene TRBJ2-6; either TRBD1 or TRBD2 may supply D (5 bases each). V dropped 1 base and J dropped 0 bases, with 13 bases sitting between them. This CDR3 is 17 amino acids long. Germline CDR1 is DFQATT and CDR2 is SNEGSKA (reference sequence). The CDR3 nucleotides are TGCAGTGCTAGAGGGGACCCTACCTACTCTGGGGCCAACGTCCTGACTTTC. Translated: CSARGDPTYSGANVLTF.

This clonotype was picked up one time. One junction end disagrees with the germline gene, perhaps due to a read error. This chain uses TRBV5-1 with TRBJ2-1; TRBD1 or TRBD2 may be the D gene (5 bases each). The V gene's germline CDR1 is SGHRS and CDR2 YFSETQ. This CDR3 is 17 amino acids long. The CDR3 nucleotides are TGCGCCAGCAGTTTGGGAGCGCAGGGCGCAATCTACGATGAGCAGTTCTTC. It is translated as CASSLGAQGAIYDEQFF.

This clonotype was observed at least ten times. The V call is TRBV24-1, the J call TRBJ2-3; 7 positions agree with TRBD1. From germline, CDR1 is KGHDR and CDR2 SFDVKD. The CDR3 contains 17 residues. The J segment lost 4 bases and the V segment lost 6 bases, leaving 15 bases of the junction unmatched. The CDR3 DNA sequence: TGTGCCACCAGTCACATGGGCCCTACAGGGGTTGCAGATACGCAGTATTTT. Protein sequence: CATSHMGPTGVADTQYF.

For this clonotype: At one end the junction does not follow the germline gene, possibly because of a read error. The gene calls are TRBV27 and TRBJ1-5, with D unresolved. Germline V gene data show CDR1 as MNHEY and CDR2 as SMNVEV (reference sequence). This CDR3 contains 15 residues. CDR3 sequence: CAGSLGGKTNQPQHF. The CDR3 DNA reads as TGTGCCGGCAGTTTGGGTGGTAAAACCAATCAGCCCCAGCATTTT.

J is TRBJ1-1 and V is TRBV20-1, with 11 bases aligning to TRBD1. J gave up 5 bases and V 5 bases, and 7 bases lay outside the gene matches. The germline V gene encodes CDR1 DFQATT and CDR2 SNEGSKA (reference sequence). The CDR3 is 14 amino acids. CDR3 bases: TGCAGTGCTCGGACAGGGGGCCGTTCGACTGAAGCTTTCTTT. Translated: CSARTGGRSTEAFF.

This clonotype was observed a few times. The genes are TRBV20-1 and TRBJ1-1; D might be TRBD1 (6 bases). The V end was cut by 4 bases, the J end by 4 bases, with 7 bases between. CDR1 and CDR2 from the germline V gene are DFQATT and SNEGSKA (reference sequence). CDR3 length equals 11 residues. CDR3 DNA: TGCAGTGCTAACAGGGCCACTGAAGCTTTCTTT. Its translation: CSANRATEAFF.

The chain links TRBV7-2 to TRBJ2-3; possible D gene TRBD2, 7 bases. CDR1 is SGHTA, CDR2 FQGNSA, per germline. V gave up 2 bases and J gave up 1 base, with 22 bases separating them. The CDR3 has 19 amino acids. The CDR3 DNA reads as TGTGCCAGCAGCTTATCGGGTGCGTCGGGGGGCCGTCGCACAGATACGCAGTATTTT. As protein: CASSLSGASGGRRTDTQYF.

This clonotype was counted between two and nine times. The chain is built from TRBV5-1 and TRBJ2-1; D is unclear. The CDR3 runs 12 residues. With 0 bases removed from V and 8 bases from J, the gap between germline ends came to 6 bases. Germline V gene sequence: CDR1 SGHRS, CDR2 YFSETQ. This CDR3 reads CASSLAWDEQFF. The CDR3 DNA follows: TGCGCCAGCAGCTTGGCATGGGATGAGCAGTTCTTC. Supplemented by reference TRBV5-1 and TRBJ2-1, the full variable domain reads KAGVTQTPRYLIKTRGQQVTLSCSPISGHRSVSWYQQTPGQGLQFLFEYFSETQRNKGNFPGRFSGRQFSNSRSEMNVSTLELGDSALYLCASSLAWDEQFFGPGTRLTVL.

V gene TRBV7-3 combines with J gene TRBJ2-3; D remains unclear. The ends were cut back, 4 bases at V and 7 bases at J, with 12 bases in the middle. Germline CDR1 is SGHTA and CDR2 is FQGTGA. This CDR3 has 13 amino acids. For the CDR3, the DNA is TGTGCCAGCAGCTCGTCGGACGCCAATACGCAGTATTTT. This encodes CASSSSDANTQYF.

CDR3 nucleotide sequence: TGTGCCAGCAGCTTAATGCGAGGGACCCAGTTCTTC. It codes for CASSLMRGTQFF. The V gene is TRBV7-2, the J gene TRBJ2-5, with D perhaps TRBD1 or TRBD2 (5 bases each). The assigned J gene may be wrong: the sequence end matches TRBJ2-1 better. There are 12 residues in the CDR3. In germline, CDR1 is SGHTA, CDR2 FQGNSA.